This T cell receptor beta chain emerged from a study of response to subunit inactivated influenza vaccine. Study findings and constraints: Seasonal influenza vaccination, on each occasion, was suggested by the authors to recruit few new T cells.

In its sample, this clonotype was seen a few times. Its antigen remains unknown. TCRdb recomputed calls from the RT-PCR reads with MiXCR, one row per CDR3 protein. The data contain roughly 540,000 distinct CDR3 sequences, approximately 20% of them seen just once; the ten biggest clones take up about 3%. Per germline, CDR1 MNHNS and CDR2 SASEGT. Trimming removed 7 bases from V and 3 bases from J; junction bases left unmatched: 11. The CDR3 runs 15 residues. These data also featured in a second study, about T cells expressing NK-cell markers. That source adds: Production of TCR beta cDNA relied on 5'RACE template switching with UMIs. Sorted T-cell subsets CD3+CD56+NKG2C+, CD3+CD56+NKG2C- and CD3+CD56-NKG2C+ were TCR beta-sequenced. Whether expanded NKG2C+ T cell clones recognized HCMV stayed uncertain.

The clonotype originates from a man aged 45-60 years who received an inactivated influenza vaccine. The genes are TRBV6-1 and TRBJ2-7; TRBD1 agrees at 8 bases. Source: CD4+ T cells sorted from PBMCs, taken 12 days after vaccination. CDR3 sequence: CASTETTGASYEQYF. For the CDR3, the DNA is TGTGCCAGCACCGAGACGACAGGGGCAAGCTACGAGCAGTACTTC.